This T cell receptor (beta chain) was sequenced in a study of shared T cell receptors in the human thymus. V lost 3 bases and J lost 4; bases outside the gene matches: 8. The CDR3 loop spans 15 amino acids. Germline V lookup: CDR1 KGHSH, CDR2 LQKENI. Sequencing was performed with immunoSEQ multiplex PCR; in TCRdb, only in-frame clones are kept and a portion is missing. This sample yields just under 550,000 clones, of which 75% to 85% are seen a single time; more than 0.01% belongs to the top ten. Another study also made use of these data, one on human thymus T cells. That report adds: Donors were healthy Finnish infants having corrective surgery for congenital heart defects. The thymus was resected at corrective cardiac surgery. There appeared to be biased usage of V and J genes in thymic and blood repertoires.

The chain combines TRBV18 with TRBJ2-7; TRBD1 matches 8 bases. Input material: thymocytes. The sequence came from a boy in the first two years of life with a congenital heart defect. In DNA, the CDR3 is TGTGCCAGCTCACCTAAGAGGACAGGGCTGTACGAGCAGTACTTC. It specifies CASSPKRTGLYEQYF.